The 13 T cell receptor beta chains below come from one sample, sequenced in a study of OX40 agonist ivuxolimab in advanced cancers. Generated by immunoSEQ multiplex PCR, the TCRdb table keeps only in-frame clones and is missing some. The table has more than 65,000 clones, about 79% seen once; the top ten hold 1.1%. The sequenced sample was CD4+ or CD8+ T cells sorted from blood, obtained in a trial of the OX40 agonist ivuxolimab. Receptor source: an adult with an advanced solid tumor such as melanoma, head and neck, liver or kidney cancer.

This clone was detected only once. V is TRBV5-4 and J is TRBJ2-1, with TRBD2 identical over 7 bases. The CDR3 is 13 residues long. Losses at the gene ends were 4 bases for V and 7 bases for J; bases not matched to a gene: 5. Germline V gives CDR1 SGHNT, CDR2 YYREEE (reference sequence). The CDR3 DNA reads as TGTGCCAGCAGCCGGGACTACCATAATGAGCAGTTCTTC. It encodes CASSRDYHNEQFF.

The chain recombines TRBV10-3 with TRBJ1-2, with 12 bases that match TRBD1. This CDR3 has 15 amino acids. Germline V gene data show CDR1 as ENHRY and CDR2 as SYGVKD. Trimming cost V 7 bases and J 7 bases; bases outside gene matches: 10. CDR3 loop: CAITPGTGGRGGYTF. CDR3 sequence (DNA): TGTGCCATCACCCCCGGGACAGGGGGCCGGGGTGGCTACACCTTC.

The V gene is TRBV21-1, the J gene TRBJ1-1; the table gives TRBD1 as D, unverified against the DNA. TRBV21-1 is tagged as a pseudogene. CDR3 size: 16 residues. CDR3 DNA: TGTGCCAGCAGCAGTCAACAGGGGGCGCGCGGCACTGAAGCTTTCTTT. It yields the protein CASSSQQGARGTEAFF.

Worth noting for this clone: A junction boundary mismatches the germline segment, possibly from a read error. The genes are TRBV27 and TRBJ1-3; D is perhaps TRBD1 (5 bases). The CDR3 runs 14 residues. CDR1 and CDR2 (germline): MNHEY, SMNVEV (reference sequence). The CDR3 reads CANSLTGAGNTIYF. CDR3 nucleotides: TGTGCCAACAGTTTAACGGGGGCTGGAAACACCATATATTTT.

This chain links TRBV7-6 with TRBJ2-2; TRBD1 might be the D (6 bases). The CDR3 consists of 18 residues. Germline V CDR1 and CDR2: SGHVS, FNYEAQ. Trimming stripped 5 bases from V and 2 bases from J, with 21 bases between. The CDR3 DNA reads TGTGCCAGCAGCCCGACGTCCGGAGCAGGGGCCAACACCGGGGAGCTGTTTTTT. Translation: CASSPTSGAGANTGELFF.

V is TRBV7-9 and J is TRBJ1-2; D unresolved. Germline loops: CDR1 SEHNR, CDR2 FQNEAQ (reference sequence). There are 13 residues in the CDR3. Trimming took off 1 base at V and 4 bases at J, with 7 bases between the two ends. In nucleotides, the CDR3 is TGTGCCAGCAGCTTAGGTGAATTCTATGGCTACACCTTC. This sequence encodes CASSLGEFYGYTF.

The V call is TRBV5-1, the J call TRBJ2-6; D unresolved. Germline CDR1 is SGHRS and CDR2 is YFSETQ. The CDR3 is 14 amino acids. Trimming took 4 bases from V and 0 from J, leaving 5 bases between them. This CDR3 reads CASSANSGANVLTF. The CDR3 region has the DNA TGCGCCAGCAGCGCTAACTCTGGGGCCAACGTCCTGACTTTC.

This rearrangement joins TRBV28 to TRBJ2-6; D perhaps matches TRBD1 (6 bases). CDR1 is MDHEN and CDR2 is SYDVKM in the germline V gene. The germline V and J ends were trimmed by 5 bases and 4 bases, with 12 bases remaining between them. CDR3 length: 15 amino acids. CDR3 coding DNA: TGTGCCAGCAGTACACCAGGGGAGGGGGCCAACGTCCTGACTTTC. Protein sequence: CASSTPGEGANVLTF.

CDR3 sequence reads: CASSLQGAGNTEAFF. The CDR3 region has the DNA TGTGCCAGCAGCTTGCAGGGGGCCGGGAACACTGAAGCTTTCTTT. V usage is TRBV7-2 and J usage is TRBJ1-1; 8 bases line up with TRBD1. The germline V gene has CDR1 SGHTA and CDR2 FQGNSA. V dropped 3 bases and J dropped 1; count of bases not matched to a gene: 4. The CDR3 runs 15 residues.

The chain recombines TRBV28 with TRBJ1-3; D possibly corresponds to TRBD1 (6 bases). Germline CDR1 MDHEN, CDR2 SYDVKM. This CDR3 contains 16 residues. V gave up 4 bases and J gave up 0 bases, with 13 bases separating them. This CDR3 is CASSSAGQLSGNTIYF. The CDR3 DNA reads TGTGCCAGCAGTTCGGCGGGACAACTCTCTGGAAACACCATATATTTT. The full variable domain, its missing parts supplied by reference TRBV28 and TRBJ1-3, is DVKVTQSSRYLVKRTGEKVFLECVQDMDHENMFWYRQDPGLGLRLIYFSYDVKMKEKGDIPEGYSVSREKKERFSLILESASTNQTSMYLCASSSAGQLSGNTIYFGEGSWLTVV.

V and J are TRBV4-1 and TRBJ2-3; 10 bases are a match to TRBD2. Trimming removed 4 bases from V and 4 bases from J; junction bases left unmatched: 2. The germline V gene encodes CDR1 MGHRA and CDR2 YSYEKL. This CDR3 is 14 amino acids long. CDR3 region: CASSRAGGSDTQYF. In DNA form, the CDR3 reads TGCGCCAGCAGCCGAGCGGGGGGGTCAGATACGCAGTATTTT.

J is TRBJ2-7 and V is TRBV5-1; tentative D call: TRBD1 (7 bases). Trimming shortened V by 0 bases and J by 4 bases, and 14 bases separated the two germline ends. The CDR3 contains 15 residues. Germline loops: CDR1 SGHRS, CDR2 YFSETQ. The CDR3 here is CASSLVGQEGYEQYF. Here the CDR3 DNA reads TGCGCCAGCAGCTTGGTTGGACAGGAGGGTTACGAGCAGTACTTC.

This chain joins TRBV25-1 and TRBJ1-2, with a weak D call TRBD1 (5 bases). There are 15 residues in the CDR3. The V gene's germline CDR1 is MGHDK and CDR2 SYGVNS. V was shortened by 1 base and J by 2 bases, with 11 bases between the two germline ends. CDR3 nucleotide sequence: TGTGCCAGCAGTGAATCCGGGGCGGGAAACTATGGCTACACCTTC. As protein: CASSESGAGNYGYTF.